There are a few counts of the clone carrying this TCR beta chain. Its antigen is not known. The CDR3 runs 14 residues. The V end lost 0 bases, the J end lost 10 bases, and 15 bases lay between the germline ends. Germline V CDR1 and CDR2: SGHRS, YFSETQ. TCRdb analysed the RT-PCR reads with MiXCR anew, one entry per CDR3 protein. The sample consists of around 760,000 distinct CDR3 sequences, about 14% of them appearing once. The record originates from a study of response to subunit inactivated influenza vaccine. Findings and caveats of the study: The authors put forward the suggestion that each seasonal influenza vaccination may bring in only a limited number of new T cells.

The sequence was obtained from a man in his fifties or sixties who received an inactivated influenza vaccine. Material: PBMCs from blood, obtained 14 days before vaccination. V is TRBV5-1 and J is TRBJ2-3, with D possibly TRBD1 on 6 matching bases. CDR3 loop: CASSLAVRGKAQYF. The CDR3 DNA reads as TGCGCCAGCAGCTTGGCCGTCAGGGGAAAAGCGCAGTATTTT.